The rows below give T cell receptor beta chains drawn from one sample of a study of metastatic and nonmetastatic thyroid tumors. TCRdb reassembled clones from the PCR reads with MiXCR. The sample yields 9,500 or so clones, roughly 32% seen once. Sequencing was done on a sample of tumor tissue. All receptors derive from a female donor with papillary thyroid cancer or a benign thyroid nodule (not recorded which). Some clones in this sample may be carry-over from other donors' samples. CDR3s include the opening cysteine and the closing phenylalanine or tryptophan. A D gene is named only where the DNA matches it firmly. The listing skips clone size in some rows; elsewhere it reads once, few, many or a size class.

clone size	V gene	J gene	D gene	CDR3 protein	CDR3 DNA
.	TRBV6-1	TRBJ2-1	.	CASSEDRQFF	TGTGCCAGCAGTGAAGATAGGCAGTTCTTC
medium-sized	TRBV19	TRBJ2-7	TRBD1	CASSTRTGYEQYF	TGTGCCAGTAGTACCAGGACAGGGTACGAGCAGTACTTC
.	TRBV3-1	TRBJ2-7	TRBD2	CASSQAPAGVDGEQYF	TGTGCCAGCAGCCAAGCGCCCGCGGGGGTCGATGGCGAGCAGTACTTC
medium-sized	TRBV5-1	TRBJ2-7	.	CASSLAVGLTYEQYF	TGCGCCAGCAGCTTGGCCGTGGGCTTGACCTACGAGCAGTACTTC
.	TRBV24-1	TRBJ1-5	.	CATSEGSQPQHF	TGTGCCACCAGTGAGGGGAGTCAGCCCCAGCATTTT
few	TRBV10-1	TRBJ1-1	.	CASRSQPNTEAFF	TGCGCCAGCAGAAGCCAGCCGAACACTGAAGCTTTCTTT
.	TRBV7-8	TRBJ2-1	TRBD2	CASSSNAREKLFF	TGTGCCAGCAGCTCCAACGCGCGGGAGAAACTGTTCTTC
.	TRBV30	TRBJ2-7	.	CAAQGVGYEQYF	TGTGCCGCACAGGGAGTCGGCTACGAGCAGTACTTC
once	TRBV11-3	TRBJ2-7	.	CASSLAPLSSYEQYF	TGTGCCAGCAGCTTAGCCCCCCTGAGCTCCTACGAGCAGTACTTC
medium-sized	TRBV7-2	TRBJ2-3	TRBD2	CASSLSASGRGYTDTQYF	TGTGCCAGCAGCTTATCGGCCAGCGGGAGGGGGTACACAGATACGCAGTATTTT
medium-sized	TRBV5-5	TRBJ2-7	.	CASSYRHLLYYEQYF	TGTGCCAGCAGCTACCGACACCTGCTGTACTACGAGCAGTACTTC
many	TRBV5-1	TRBJ2-3	.	CASSLALSADTQYF	TGCGCCAGCAGCTTGGCTTTATCGGCAGATACGCAGTATTTT
once	TRBV14	TRBJ2-1	.	CASSQVSLVSMEKSYNEQFF	TGTGCCAGCAGCCAAGTGTCACTAGTCTCCATGGAAAAGTCCTACAATGAGCAATTCTTC
medium-sized	TRBV20-1	TRBJ1-5	.	CSARGGISNQPQHF	TGCAGTGCTAGAGGGGGCATAAGCAATCAGCCCCAGCATTTT
medium-sized	TRBV6-6	TRBJ1-1	TRBD1	CASSYFLFPGQGYGMNTEAFF	TGTGCCAGCAGTTACTTTCTATTTCCGGGACAGGGATACGGGATGAACACTGAAGCTTTCTTT
many	TRBV5-4	TRBJ1-2	.	CASSYPLGAQGYGYTF	TGTGCCAGCAGCTATCCCCTCGGGGCGCAAGGGTATGGCTACACCTTC
.	TRBV20-1	TRBJ2-1	.	CSASQTGPLAYNYQFF	TGCAGTGCTAGTCAAACTGGCCCCTTGGCTTACAATTATCAGTTCTTC
many	TRBV5-4	TRBJ2-4	TRBD1	CASSTQGDIAKNIQYF	TGTGCCAGCAGCACGCAGGGGGACATAGCCAAAAACATTCAGTACTTC
many	TRBV18	TRBJ2-1	.	CASSPLTGNNEQFF	TGTGCCAGCTCACCGCTCACAGGGAACAATGAGCAGTTCTTC
.	TRBV20-1	TRBJ1-1	.	CSARIQGQAFF	TGCAGTGCTAGGATACAGGGTCAAGCTTTCTTT
many	TRBV7-9	TRBJ2-5	.	CASSLGGWTQYF	TGTGCCAGCAGCTTGGGGGGTTGGACCCAGTACTTC
.	TRBV30	TRBJ2-2	.	CAWSGGGRAGTGELFF	TGTGCCTGGAGCGGCGGAGGGCGGGCAGGCACCGGGGAGCTGTTTTTT
.	TRBV14	TRBJ1-1	.	CASSHRWGLNTEAFF	TGTGCCAGCAGCCACAGGTGGGGCCTGAACACTGAAGCTTTCTTT
.	TRBV4-1	TRBJ1-2	TRBD1	CASSHPSQGERGYGYTF	TGCGCCAGCAGCCATCCCTCACAGGGGGAAAGGGGCTATGGATACACCTTC
few	TRBV6-5	TRBJ1-1	.	CASSYSVTGSNTESFF	TGTGCCAGCAGTTACTCAGTAACAGGTTCGAACACTGAATCTTTCTTT
.	TRBV10-3	TRBJ2-7	.	CATFNSVGVSYEQYF	TGTGCCACCTTCAACAGTGTGGGGGTCTCCTACGAGCAGTACTTC
.	TRBV18	TRBJ1-1	TRBD1	CASSHRQGQAFF	TGTGCCAGCTCACACCGACAGGGACAGGCTTTCTTT
few	TRBV6-6	TRBJ1-3	.	CASSYSTLVVTGNTIYF	TGTGCCAGCAGTTACTCCACTTTGGTGGTTACTGGAAACACCATATATTTT
.	TRBV28	TRBJ2-3	TRBD2	CASSPFSGRSSYTQYF	TGTGCCAGCAGCCCCTTCAGCGGGAGGTCCTCATATACGCAGTATTTT
few	TRBV10-3	TRBJ1-1	TRBD1	CATGMNRGSDTEAFF	TGTGCCACCGGAATGAACAGGGGCTCGGACACTGAAGCTTTCTTT
.	TRBV5-4	TRBJ2-7	TRBD2	CASSSVLAGVQPYEQYF	TGTGCCAGCAGCTCGGTACTAGCGGGGGTTCAACCCTACGAGCAGTACTTC
many	TRBV7-9	TRBJ2-3	.	CASSPGPGADTQYF	TGTGCCAGCAGCCCTGGGCCTGGGGCAGATACGCAGTATTTT
.	TRBV28	TRBJ1-2	.	CASSFLSGTNYGYTF	TGTGCCAGCAGTTTTCTCTCCGGGACAAACTATGGCTACACCTTC
few	TRBV28	TRBJ1-2	TRBD1	CASSSPGRGIYGYTF	TGTGCCAGCAGTTCCCCCGGCAGGGGGATCTATGGCTACACCTTC
medium-sized	TRBV3-1	TRBJ2-1	.	CASSQGWDEQFF	TGTGCCAGCAGCCAGGGCTGGGATGAGCAGTTCTTC
.	TRBV6-1	TRBJ2-7	TRBD2	CASRVSAIAGETYEQYF	TGTGCCAGCAGGGTCAGCGCCATAGCGGGAGAGACCTACGAGCAGTACTTC
.	TRBV6-2/TRBV6-3	TRBJ2-3	.	CASSYLADTQYF	TGTGCCAGCAGTTATTTAGCAGATACGCAGTATTTT
.	TRBV11-2	TRBJ1-2	.	CASSLVAGQTTYGYTF	TGTGCCAGCAGCTTAGTAGCAGGACAGACCACCTATGGCTACACCTTC
.	TRBV5-1	TRBJ2-7	.	CASSLAPSSTPSYEQYF	TGCGCCAGCAGCTTGGCTCCTTCGTCAACCCCATCCTACGAGCAGTACTTC
few	TRBV20-1	TRBJ2-7	TRBD2	CSAISGEPYEQYF	TGCAGTGCCATAAGCGGGGAACCCTACGAGCAGTACTTC
few	TRBV28	TRBJ2-7	.	CASSRTVQINEQYF	TGTGCCAGCAGCCGGACAGTTCAGATAAACGAGCAGTACTTC
.	TRBV24-1	TRBJ2-1	TRBD2	CATSDLQVAGLQFF	TGTGCCACCAGTGATTTGCAGGTAGCGGGATTGCAGTTCTTC
.	TRBV5-1	TRBJ1-5	TRBD1	CASSPGTGNQPQHF	TGCGCCAGCAGCCCCGGGACAGGCAATCAGCCCCAGCATTTT
.	TRBV28	TRBJ2-7	.	CASSPPPQGRYEQYF	TGTGCCAGCAGCCCCCCACCGCAGGGGAGGTACGAGCAGTACTTC
.	TRBV6-1	TRBJ2-2	.	CASREASRNTGELFF	TGTGCCAGCAGAGAAGCCAGTAGGAACACCGGGGAGCTGTTTTTT
.	TRBV9	TRBJ2-7	.	CASSVDQGYEQYF	TGTGCCAGCAGCGTAGATCAGGGTTACGAGCAGTACTTC
.	TRBV27	TRBJ2-2	TRBD1	CASSLGTGVNTGDLFF	TGTGCCAGCAGTTTAGGGACAGGGGTGAACACCGGGGATCTGTTTTTT